The clone carrying this T cell receptor (beta chain) was seen a handful of times. These data are taken from a study of blood T cell repertoires in COVID-19. Study overall: Specimens from acute and convalescent COVID-19 originated in the United States, Italy and Spain. Sample material is recorded as cDNA or gDNA derived from T cells, B-cell-depleted T cells, or PBMCs.

In the original analysis: Amplification from reference gene primers served as the basis for estimated nucleated cell counts. TCRdb's table, derived via immunoSEQ multiplex PCR, lists solely in-frame clones and lacks some. Clone size and the V and J calls come from that table; the DNA yielded D and trimming. Among approximately 11,000 clones, 85% to 90% were seen once, and the ten largest hold 22%. This CDR3 is built from 11 residues. V was cut by 8 bases and J by 12 bases, with 14 bases left in between. Germline CDR1 SNHLY, CDR2 FYNNEI. This TCR was sampled from a woman between 55 and 75 years old with active COVID-19. Input material: peripheral blood. The chain joins TRBV2 to TRBJ2-1, with a weak D call TRBD2 (6 bases). The CDR3 loop is CASEAGIMQFF. CDR3 in DNA: TGTGCCAGCGAAGCGGGTATTATGCAGTTCTTC.